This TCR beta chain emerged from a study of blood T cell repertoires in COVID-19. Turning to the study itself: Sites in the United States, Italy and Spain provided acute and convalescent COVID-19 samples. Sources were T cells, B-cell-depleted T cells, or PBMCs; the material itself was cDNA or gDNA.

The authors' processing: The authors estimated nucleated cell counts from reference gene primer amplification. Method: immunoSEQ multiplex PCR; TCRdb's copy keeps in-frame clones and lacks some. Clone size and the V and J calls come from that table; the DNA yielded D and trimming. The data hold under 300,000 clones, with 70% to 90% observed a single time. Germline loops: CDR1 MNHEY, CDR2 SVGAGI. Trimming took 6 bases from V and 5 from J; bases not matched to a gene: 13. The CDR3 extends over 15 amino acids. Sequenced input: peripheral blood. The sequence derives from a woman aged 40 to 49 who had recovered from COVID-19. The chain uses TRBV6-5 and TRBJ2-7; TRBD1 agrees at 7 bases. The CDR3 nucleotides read TGTGCCAGCAGCTCAGAAGAGGACAGGCTCCACGAGCAGTACTTC. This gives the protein CASSSEEDRLHEQYF.